The T cell receptor beta chain under discussion was sequenced for a study of blood T cell repertoires in COVID-19. Only in-frame clones appear in the TCRdb table, and some are missing; sequencing was by immunoSEQ multiplex PCR. The table lists under 150,000 clones, roughly 80% of them singletons. J gave up 3 bases and V 2 bases, and 3 bases lay outside the gene matches. The CDR3 runs 15 residues. Germline V gene data show CDR1 as SGHVS and CDR2 as FQNEAQ. This clonotype originated in an older woman with acute or convalescent COVID-19. This chain connects TRBV7-8 to TRBJ2-7; 11 bases align to TRBD2. Sequenced sample: peripheral blood. This chain's CDR3 is CASSLRLAGSYEQYF. The CDR3 nucleotides are TGTGCCAGCAGCTTACGACTAGCGGGAAGCTACGAGCAGTACTTC. Using reference TRBV7-8 and TRBJ2-7 for the parts outside the CDR3, the full variable domain is GAGVSQSPRYKVAKRGQDVALRCDPISGHVSLFWYQQALGQGPEFLTYFQNEAQLDKSGLPSDRFFAERPEGSVSTLKIQRTQQEDSAVYLCASSLRLAGSYEQYFGPGTRLTVT.